The clone carrying this T cell receptor (beta chain) has at least ten counts. The sample belongs to a study of T-cell reconstitution after alpha-beta-depleted transplantation in children. Unique molecular identifiers were built into the TCRbeta library. TCRdb reprocessed the PCR reads via MiXCR and lists one record per CDR3 protein. The sample has around 200,000 distinct CDR3 sequences, roughly 10% seen once; the top ten hold around 6.2%. Germline lookup yields CDR1 SGHVS and CDR2 FQNEAQ. The CDR3 totals 11 residues. V shed 5 bases and J shed 8 bases, with 9 bases lying between them. The TCR originated in a human donor who donated a stem cell graft to a child with acute lymphoblastic leukemia. This specimen consisted of PBMCs from the stem cell graft donor, obtained from the stem cell graft. The chain recombines TRBV7-8 with TRBJ1-2; D call uncertain. The CDR3 nucleotides read TGTGCCAGCAGCACTTCCGTAGGCTACACCTTC. Translated, it gives CASSTSVGYTF.